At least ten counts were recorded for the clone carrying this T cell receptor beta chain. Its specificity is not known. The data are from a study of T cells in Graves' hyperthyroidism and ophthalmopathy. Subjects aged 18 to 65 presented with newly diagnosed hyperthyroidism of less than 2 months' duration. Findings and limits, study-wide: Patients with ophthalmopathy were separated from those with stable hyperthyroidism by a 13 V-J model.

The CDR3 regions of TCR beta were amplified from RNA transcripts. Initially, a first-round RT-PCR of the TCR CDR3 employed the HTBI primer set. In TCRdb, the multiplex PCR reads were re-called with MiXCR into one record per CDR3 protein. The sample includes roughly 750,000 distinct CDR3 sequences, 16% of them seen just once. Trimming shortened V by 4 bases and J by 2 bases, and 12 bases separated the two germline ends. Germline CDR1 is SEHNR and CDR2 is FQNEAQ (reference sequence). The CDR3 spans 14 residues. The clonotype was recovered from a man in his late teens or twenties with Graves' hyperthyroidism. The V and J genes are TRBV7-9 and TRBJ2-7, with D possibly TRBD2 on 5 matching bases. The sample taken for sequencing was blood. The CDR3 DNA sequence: TGTGCCAGCAGCTCCCCGACCGGGACCTACGAGCAGTACTTC. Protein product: CASSSPTGTYEQYF.